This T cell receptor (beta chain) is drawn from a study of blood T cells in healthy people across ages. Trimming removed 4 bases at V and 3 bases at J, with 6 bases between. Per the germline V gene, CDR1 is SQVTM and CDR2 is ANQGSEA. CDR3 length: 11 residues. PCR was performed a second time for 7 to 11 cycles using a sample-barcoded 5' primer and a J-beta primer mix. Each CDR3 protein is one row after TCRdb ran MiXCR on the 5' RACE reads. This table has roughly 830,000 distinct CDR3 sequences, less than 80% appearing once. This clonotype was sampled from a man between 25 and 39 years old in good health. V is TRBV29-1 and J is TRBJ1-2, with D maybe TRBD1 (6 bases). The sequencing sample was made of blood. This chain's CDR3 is CSVGQDYGYTF. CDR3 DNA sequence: TGCAGCGTTGGACAGGACTATGGCTACACCTTC.